This record covers a single TCR beta chain. What it recognizes is unknown. These data are taken from a study of Graves' ophthalmopathy and Graves' hyperthyroidism. Germline loops: CDR1 GTSNPN, CDR2 SVGIG (reference sequence). The V end was cut by 8 bases, the J end by 2 bases, with 9 bases between. The CDR3 is 11 residues long. Amplification targeted the TCR beta CDR3 regions, with RNA transcripts as the source material. First-round RT-PCR with HTBI primers preceded a second-round multiplex PCR. TCRdb analysed the multiplex PCR reads with MiXCR anew, one entry per CDR3 protein. The data contain some 1.1 million distinct CDR3 sequences, around a third of them singletons. Study-wide findings and caveats: Most expanded thyroid clonotypes above 0.001 frequency also appeared in blood.

Sequences were obtained from peripheral blood or thyroid tissue (not recorded which). V usage is TRBV30 and J usage is TRBJ2-5; D remains ambiguous. The clonotype was recovered from an adult man with Graves' hyperthyroidism. CDR3 amino acids: CAQRYQETQYF. CDR3 nucleotide sequence: TGTGCCCAAAGGTATCAAGAGACCCAGTACTTC. The full variable domain, in which reference TRBV30 and TRBJ2-5 provide the parts outside the CDR3, is SQTIHQWPATLVQPVGSPLSLECTVEGTSNPNLYWYRQAAGRGLQLLFYSVGIGQISSEVPQNLSASRPQDRQFILSSKKLLLSDSGFYLCAQRYQETQYFGPGTRLLVL.